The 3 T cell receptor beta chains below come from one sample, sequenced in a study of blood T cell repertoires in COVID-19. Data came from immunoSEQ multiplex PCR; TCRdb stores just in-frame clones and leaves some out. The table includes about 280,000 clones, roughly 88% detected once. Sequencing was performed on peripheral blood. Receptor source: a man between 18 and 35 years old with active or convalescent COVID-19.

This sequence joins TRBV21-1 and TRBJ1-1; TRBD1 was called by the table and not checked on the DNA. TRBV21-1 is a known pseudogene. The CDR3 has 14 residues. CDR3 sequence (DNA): TGTGCCAGCAGCAACCGGGACAGGGGTAATGAAGCTTTCTTT. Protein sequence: CASSNRDRGNEAFF.

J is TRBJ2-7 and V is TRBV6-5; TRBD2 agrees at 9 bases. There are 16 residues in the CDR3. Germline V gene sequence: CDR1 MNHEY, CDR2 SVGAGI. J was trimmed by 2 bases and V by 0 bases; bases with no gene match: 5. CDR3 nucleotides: TGTGCCAGCAGTTACTCGATTAGCGGGGGAACCTACGAGCAGTACTTC. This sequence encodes CASSYSISGGTYEQYF.

The CDR3 protein is CASSVTAGNTGELFF. The DNA for the CDR3 is TGTGCCAGCAGTGTGACTGCCGGGAACACCGGGGAGCTGTTTTTT. The genes are TRBV25-1 and TRBJ2-2, with D uncertain. The CDR3 spans 15 residues. The V and J ends lost 4 bases and 1 base respectively, with 10 bases between them. The germline gives CDR1 MGHDK, CDR2 SYGVNS.